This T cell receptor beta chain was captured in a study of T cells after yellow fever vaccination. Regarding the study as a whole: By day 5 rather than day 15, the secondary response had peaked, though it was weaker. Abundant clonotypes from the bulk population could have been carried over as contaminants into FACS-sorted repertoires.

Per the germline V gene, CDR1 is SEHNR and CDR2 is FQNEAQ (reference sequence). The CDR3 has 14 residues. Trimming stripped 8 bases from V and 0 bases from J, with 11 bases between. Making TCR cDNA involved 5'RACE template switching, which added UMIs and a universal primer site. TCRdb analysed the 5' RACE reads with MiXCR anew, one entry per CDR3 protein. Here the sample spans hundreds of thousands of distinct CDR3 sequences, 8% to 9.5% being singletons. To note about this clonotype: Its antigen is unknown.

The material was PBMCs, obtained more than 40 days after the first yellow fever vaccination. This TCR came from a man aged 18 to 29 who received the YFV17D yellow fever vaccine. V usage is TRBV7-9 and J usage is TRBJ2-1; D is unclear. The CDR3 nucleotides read TGTGCCAGCCGTCCTTTTACCTCCTACAATGAGCAGTTCTTC. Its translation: CASRPFTSYNEQFF.